The next 31 T cell receptor beta chains were all read from a single sample in a study of cytomegalovirus exposure and HLA in healthy donors (dated by TCRdb to 2015 to 2018). The protocol used for the library was the immunoSEQ multiplex PCR assay. For the multiplex PCR, a mixture combining 60 forward primers for TCR Vbeta segments and 13 reverse primers for TCR Jbeta segments was used. TCRdb limited this immuneACCESS table to in-frame rearrangements with V and J called. A share of clones is missing; checked studies link under half to unresolved V genes, and the rest is unexplained. This sample lists 95,000 or so clones; 81% were detected once. Around 4.2% of the sample comes from the top ten. Sequenced input: PBMCs. The receptors were gathered from a woman in her sixties or seventies in good health and CMV-seropositive.

The chain couples TRBV25-1 to TRBJ2-7; TRBD2 agrees at 10 bases. The CDR3 is made up of 15 amino acids. From germline, CDR1 is MGHDK and CDR2 SYGVNS. V trimming: 10 bases; J trimming: 2 bases; junction bases outside the gene matches: 11. CDR3 sequence: CATPGASGSTYEQYF. DNA of the CDR3: TGTGCCACCCCAGGGGCTAGCGGGAGTACCTACGAGCAGTACTTC.

The chain employs TRBV10-3 and TRBJ2-2, with 12 bases identical to TRBD2. This CDR3 region has 15 residues. The trim removed 9 bases at V and 4 bases at J, leaving 6 bases unmatched. Germline V gene sequence: CDR1 ENHRY, CDR2 SYGVKD. The CDR3 bases are TGTGCCATTAGCGAGGGACTAGCGGGCACCGGGGAGCTGTTTTTT. This sequence encodes CAISEGLAGTGELFF.

The rearrangement uses TRBV5-1 and TRBJ2-7; the match to TRBD1 covers 12 bases. The germline V gene encodes CDR1 SGHRS and CDR2 YFSETQ. The junction had 6 bases not matched to a gene; V was cut back by 3 bases and J by 5 bases. This CDR3 has 15 amino acids. This CDR3 is CASSSGQGAFDEQYF. The CDR3, as DNA: TGCGCCAGCAGCTCGGGACAGGGGGCTTTCGACGAGCAGTACTTC.

This clone appeared a single time. The chain combines TRBV2 with TRBJ2-3, with TRBD2 identical over 9 bases. With V trimmed by 7 bases and J by 2 bases, 7 bases remained unmatched. This CDR3 spans 15 amino acids. Germline CDR1 and CDR2: SNHLY and FYNNEI. CDR3 sequence (DNA): TGTGCCAGCACCGATAGCGGGAGTTACACAGATACGCAGTATTTT. It is translated as CASTDSGSYTDTQYF.

The genes are TRBV19 and TRBJ1-5; D is uncertain. The CDR3 runs 13 residues. Germline CDR1 LNHDA, CDR2 SQIVND (reference sequence). The ends were cut back, 0 bases at V and 7 bases at J, with 7 bases in the middle. This CDR3 reads CASSIDIRQPQHF. The CDR3 bases are TGTGCCAGTAGTATAGATATCCGGCAGCCCCAGCATTTT.

The J gene is TRBJ2-7, the V gene TRBV11-3; D may be TRBD2 (6 bases). Trimming took 2 bases from V and 5 from J, leaving 10 bases between them. Germline V gene sequence: CDR1 SGHNT, CDR2 YENEEA. The CDR3 sequence is 13 residues long. The chain's CDR3 is CASSLSWRDEQYF. The CDR3, as DNA: TGTGCCAGCAGCTTATCCTGGAGGGACGAGCAGTACTTC.

The V and J genes are TRBV27 and TRBJ2-2, with D perhaps TRBD1 (5 bases). The CDR3 totals 16 residues. Between the trimmed V and J ends, which lost 0 bases and 1 base, there was a span of 9 bases. Germline values: CDR1 MNHEY, CDR2 SMNVEV (reference sequence). The CDR3 nucleotides read TGTGCCAGCAGTTTATCACGGACATTGAACACCGGGGAGCTGTTTTTT. Amino acid sequence: CASSLSRTLNTGELFF.

This clone was picked up one time. The genes are TRBV18 and TRBJ1-6; 7 bases map to TRBD1. CDR3 length: 13 residues. Germline CDR1 is KGHSH and CDR2 is LQKENI. The V segment lost 5 bases and the J segment 7 bases; nucleotides outside the gene matches: 2. Written as DNA, the CDR3 is TGTGCCAGCTCAACAGGGGTCAATTCACCCCTCCACTTT. Protein: CASSTGVNSPLHF.

The chain recombines TRBV27 with TRBJ2-1, with D uncertain. V was shortened by 4 bases and J by 9 bases, with 16 bases between the two germline ends. CDR3 length: 14 residues. The germline CDR1 and CDR2 sequences are MNHEY and SMNVEV (reference sequence). The CDR3 DNA is TGTGCCAGCAGTTCCGCTCTAACCTGGAGTGAGCAGTTCTTC. Its protein is CASSSALTWSEQFF.

The chain has TRBV9 and TRBJ2-3; 9 bases line up with TRBD1. The junction had 13 bases not matched to a gene; V was cut back by 4 bases and J by 1 base. Germline V gene sequence: CDR1 SGDLS, CDR2 YYNGEE. The CDR3 totals 18 residues. CDR3 bases: TGTGCCAGCAGCACCACCTCGAATACAGGGGGCCGCACAGATACGCAGTATTTT. The encoded protein is CASSTTSNTGGRTDTQYF.

The rearrangement joins TRBV11-1 to TRBJ2-2, with 10 positions matching TRBD1. CDR1 SGHAT and CDR2 FQDESV come from the germline V gene (reference sequence). V lost 4 bases, J lost 7 bases, and 9 bases stayed unmatched. The CDR3 covers 16 residues. The CDR3 here is CASSSRDRGGGGELFF. The DNA for the CDR3 is TGTGCCAGCAGCTCAAGGGACAGGGGCGGTGGCGGGGAGCTGTTTTTT.

The chain links TRBV29-1 to TRBJ1-3; TRBD1 agrees at 8 bases. The CDR3 runs to 13 residues. J was trimmed by 4 bases and V by 7 bases; bases with no gene match: 6. Germline CDR1 reads SQVTM; CDR2 reads ANQGSEA. In DNA form, the CDR3 reads TGCAGCGGGACAGGGTCGGGAGGAAACACCATATATTTT. This translates into CSGTGSGGNTIYF.

The J gene is TRBJ2-2, the V gene TRBV25-1; D uncertain. Germline V gene sequence: CDR1 MGHDK, CDR2 SYGVNS. Trimming stripped 3 bases from V and 1 base from J, with 6 bases between. The CDR3 has 14 residues. CDR3: CASSDPGNTGELFF. The CDR3 DNA follows: TGTGCCAGCAGTGATCCGGGGAACACCGGGGAGCTGTTTTTT.

This chain connects TRBV11-3 to TRBJ1-5; the match to TRBD1 covers 8 bases. V lost 1 base and J lost 6; bases outside the gene matches: 8. The germline V gene encodes CDR1 SGHNT and CDR2 YENEEA. This CDR3 comprises 16 residues. The CDR3 DNA reads as TGTGCCAGCAGCTTAGCCCCCGGACAGGGAGGTCAGCCCCAGCATTTT. It yields the protein CASSLAPGQGGQPQHF.

This chain uses TRBV5-1 with TRBJ2-5; 10 bases map to TRBD1. Per the germline V gene, CDR1 is SGHRS and CDR2 is YFSETQ. V trimming: 3 bases; J trimming: 5 bases; junction bases outside the gene matches: 7. This CDR3 has 15 amino acids. CDR3 coding DNA: TGCGCCAGCAGCTACGGGACAGGGGACGGGGAGACCCAGTACTTC. This sequence encodes CASSYGTGDGETQYF.

The V call is TRBV9, the J call TRBJ2-3; TRBD2 agrees at 7 bases. V lost 0 bases, J lost 2 bases, and 6 bases stayed unmatched. The CDR3 is 16 amino acids. The germline CDR1 and CDR2 sequences are SGDLS and YYNGEE. CDR3 region: CASSVETSRYTDTQYF. The CDR3 DNA sequence: TGTGCCAGCAGCGTAGAGACTAGCCGATACACAGATACGCAGTATTTT.

This clone was seen a handful of times. The genes are TRBV6-5 and TRBJ1-5; tentative D call: TRBD1 (5 bases). The CDR3 is made up of 15 amino acids. Germline lookup yields CDR1 MNHEY and CDR2 SVGAGI. Trimming removed 5 bases from V and 2 bases from J, with 13 bases in between. In DNA, the CDR3 is TGTGCCAGCAGTAGATCAAGGGGCGGCAATCAGCCCCAGCATTTT. This codes for CASSRSRGGNQPQHF.

CDR3 loop: CASSPRRNMNTEAFF. For the CDR3, the DNA is TGTGCCAGCAGTCCTAGACGTAACATGAACACTGAAGCTTTCTTT. The chain employs TRBV28 and TRBJ1-1, with D hard to call. This CDR3 has 15 residues. V was pared by 5 bases and J by 0 bases, with 13 bases between. Per germline, CDR1 MDHEN and CDR2 SYDVKM.

In this sample, this clone turned up once. The chain combines TRBV30 with TRBJ2-1, with a tentative D call TRBD1 (6 bases). CDR1 GTSNPN and CDR2 SVGIG come from the germline V gene (reference sequence). The CDR3 consists of 15 residues. Deletions cut 4 bases from V and 9 bases from J, with 22 bases between. The CDR3 region has the DNA TGTGCCTGGACTTGGGCCGGGACAAGTCAGACTGAGCAGTTCTTC. This sequence encodes CAWTWAGTSQTEQFF.

This clone appeared a single time. V is TRBV18 and J is TRBJ2-1, with D possibly being TRBD2 (6 bases). The CDR3 spans 17 residues. The V and J ends lost 2 bases and 4 bases respectively, with 18 bases between them. Per the germline V gene, CDR1 is KGHSH and CDR2 is LQKENI. The CDR3 region is CASSPFSREWGYNEQFF. Here the CDR3 DNA reads TGTGCCAGCTCACCATTTTCTCGGGAGTGGGGGTACAATGAGCAGTTCTTC.

This clone was observed a single time. The V call is TRBV30, the J call TRBJ2-7; 7 positions agree with TRBD2. CDR3 length: 16 amino acids. After removal of 2 bases from V and 7 bases from J, the junction contained 17 bases not matched to a gene. CDR1 and CDR2 from the germline V gene are GTSNPN and SVGIG (reference sequence). CDR3 region: CAWSPIPTSASGEQYF. In DNA, the CDR3 is TGTGCCTGGAGTCCAATTCCTACTAGCGCCTCTGGGGAGCAGTACTTC.

V is TRBV4-1 and J is TRBJ2-5; 11 bases align to TRBD1. In germline, CDR1 is MGHRA, CDR2 YSYEKL. The CDR3 extends over 13 amino acids. V was clipped by 6 bases and J by 8 bases; unmatched bases: 5. CDR3 nucleotide sequence: TGCGCCAGCAGTCCGGGACAGGGGGTAACCCAGTACTTC. It is translated as CASSPGQGVTQYF.

In this sample, this clone turned up a few times. The chain joins TRBV4-3 to TRBJ2-6; perhaps TRBD1 as D (5 bases). The length of the CDR3 is 18 residues. Trimming stripped 3 bases from V and 0 bases from J, with 15 bases between. Germline V gives CDR1 LGHNA, CDR2 YSLEER. DNA of the CDR3: TGCGCCAGCAGCCAGGGCTACCGAACAGGCTCTGGGGCCAACGTCCTGACTTTC. Amino acid sequence: CASSQGYRTGSGANVLTF.

DNA for the CDR3: TGTGCCAGCAGCTTAGATCGGAATCAGCCCCAGCATTTT. As protein: CASSLDRNQPQHF. V is TRBV11-3 and J is TRBJ1-5, with D unresolved. CDR1 SGHNT and CDR2 YENEEA come from the germline V gene. Trimming took 0 bases from V and 4 from J, leaving 4 bases between them. The CDR3 consists of 13 residues.

This sequence joins TRBV7-2 and TRBJ1-4; 8 bases map to TRBD1. Germline CDR1 and CDR2: SGHTA and FQGNSA. The CDR3 is 15 amino acids. The junction had 6 bases not matched to a gene; V was cut back by 2 bases and J by 7 bases. CDR3 residues: CASSLRTGLSEKLFF. The CDR3, as DNA: TGTGCCAGCAGCTTAAGGACAGGGTTGAGTGAAAAACTGTTTTTT.

This clone appeared once. This chain joins TRBV29-1 and TRBJ1-1, with D perhaps matching TRBD1 (5 bases). The CDR3 has 13 amino acids. Trimming removed 4 bases at V and 4 bases at J, with 13 bases between. Germline CDR1 is SQVTM and CDR2 is ANQGSEA. The DNA of the CDR3 is TGCAGCGTTGCGTGGGGCATTGGCACTGAAGCTTTCTTT. Its translation is CSVAWGIGTEAFF. Combining the CDR3 with reference TRBV29-1 and TRBJ1-1 gives the whole variable domain SAVISQKPSRDICQRGTSLTIQCQVDSQVTMMFWYRQQPGQSLTLIATANQGSEATYESGFVIDKFPISRPNLTFSTLTVSNMSPEDSSIYLCSVAWGIGTEAFFGQGTRLTVV.

The gene calls are TRBV7-2 and TRBJ2-1, with 7 bases fitting TRBD1. Germline V gives CDR1 SGHTA, CDR2 FQGNSA. V gave up 2 bases and J gave up 6 bases; unmatched junction bases: 7. The CDR3 runs 15 residues. The CDR3 sequence: CASSLPGQLSNEQFF. The CDR3 DNA sequence: TGTGCCAGCAGCTTACCGGGACAGTTGTCCAATGAGCAGTTCTTC.

CDR3 sequence (DNA): TGTGCCAGCAGCTCGTCGGGGGAACGCAATCAGCCCCAGCATTTT. Translating it yields CASSSSGERNQPQHF. The chain uses TRBV7-9 and TRBJ1-5, with D perhaps TRBD1 (5 bases). This CDR3 has 15 residues. Germline assignment: CDR1 SEHNR and CDR2 FQNEAQ (reference sequence). Trimming cost V 4 bases and J 2 bases, with 12 bases left between them.

The chain links TRBV5-1 to TRBJ1-5; D uncertain. Germline CDR1 and CDR2: SGHRS and YFSETQ. CDR3 length equals 11 residues. The V gene lost 4 bases and the J gene lost 4 bases, with 3 bases spanning the gap. Here the CDR3 reads CASSPNQPQHF. Here the CDR3 DNA reads TGCGCCAGCAGCCCAAATCAGCCCCAGCATTTT.

In its sample, this clone was seen once. The V call is TRBV27, the J call TRBJ2-1, with D maybe TRBD2 (6 bases). The V end lost 2 bases, the J end lost 8 bases, and 13 bases lay between the germline ends. Germline V gene lookup returns CDR1 MNHEY and CDR2 SMNVEV (reference sequence). CDR3 length equals 14 residues. The CDR3 DNA follows: TGTGCCAGCAGTTTAAGGGACTTCGGATATGAGCAGTTCTTC. Its translation is CASSLRDFGYEQFF.

This sequence joins TRBV11-2 and TRBJ2-1, with 10 bases fitting TRBD2. Trimming took 1 base from V and 4 from J; bases not matched to a gene: 4. The germline gives CDR1 SGHAT, CDR2 FQNNGV. This CDR3 region has 16 residues. CDR3 amino acids: CASSLASGSVYNEQFF. The CDR3, as DNA: TGTGCCAGCAGCTTAGCTAGCGGGAGCGTATACAATGAGCAGTTCTTC.